A selection of T cell receptor beta chains follows, all from one sample in a study of T cells in localized non-small cell lung cancer. TCRdb keeps only in-frame clones here, not all; method: immunoSEQ multiplex PCR. The profile shows over 25,000 clones, 90% of them singletons. The sequences come from peripheral blood, collected before any cancer treatment. The receptors shown here come from a woman aged 35 to 70 with stage I lung adenocarcinoma. The CDR3 runs from the conserved cysteine through the conserved F or W. The D gene is left open where the match is weak. The size field is filled for only some rows; it gives once, few, many or a size class.

NA 15 TRBJ1-5 NA TRBV9 CASSVAGGRNQPQHF TGTGCCAGCAGCGTAGCCGGGGGAAGGAATCAGCCCCAGCATTTT
NA 15 TRBJ1-1 TRBD1 TRBV7-2 CASIGTGTLNTEAFF TGTGCCAGCATCGGGACAGGGACGTTGAACACTGAAGCTTTCTTT
NA 14 TRBJ1-1 NA TRBV2 CAPWGLPENTEAFF TGTGCCCCATGGGGCCTTCCGGAGAACACTGAAGCTTTCTTT
NA 16 TRBJ2-5 TRBD2 TRBV5-4 CASSAGTRMYQETQYF TGTGCCAGCAGCGCCGGGACTAGAATGTACCAAGAGACCCAGTACTTC
NA 15 TRBJ2-3 TRBD2 TRBV30 CAWSVRRGGTDTQYF TGTGCCTGGAGTGTACGGCGGGGGGGAACAGATACGCAGTATTTT
once 15 TRBJ2-3 TRBD1 TRBV7-3 CASSLTGGLTDTQYF TGTGCCAGCAGCTTAACAGGGGGCCTCACAGATACGCAGTATTTT
NA 15 TRBJ2-3 NA TRBV28 CASSFRDFSTDTQYF TGTGCCAGCAGTTTCCGGGACTTTAGCACAGATACGCAGTATTTT
NA 15 TRBJ1-2 NA TRBV2 CASSERSGGVYGYTF TGTGCCAGCAGTGAAAGGTCCGGCGGGGTATATGGCTACACCTTC
NA 18 TRBJ2-6 NA TRBV18 CASSPETVGLSGANVLTF TGTGCCAGCTCACCAGAGACAGTTGGACTCTCTGGGGCCAACGTCCTGACTTTC
NA 13 TRBJ1-5 NA TRBV12-1 CASSFRGDQPQHF TGTGCCAGCAGCTTCAGGGGTGATCAGCCCCAGCATTTT
NA 16 TRBJ1-2 NA TRBV19 CASSAERGTVAKGYTF TGTGCCAGTAGTGCTGAGAGAGGGACGGTCGCTAAGGGCTACACCTTC
NA 13 TRBJ1-1 NA TRBV7-9 CASSYSTNTEAFF TGTGCCAGCAGTTACTCCACGAACACTGAAGCTTTCTTT
once 16 TRBJ2-2 NA TRBV4-3 CASSQEFATWNGELFF TGCGCCAGCAGCCAAGAATTCGCTACGTGGAACGGGGAGCTGTTTTTT
NA 11 TRBJ2-4 NA TRBV7-2 CASSLSQIQYF TGTGCCAGCAGCTTATCCCAGATTCAGTACTTC
NA 14 TRBJ1-1 TRBD1 TRBV7-9 CASSLRQGAAEAFF TGTGCCAGCAGCTTACGTCAGGGGGCGGCTGAAGCTTTCTTT
NA 14 TRBJ1-1 NA TRBV2 CASSPDPPGTEAFF TGTGCCAGCAGTCCTGATCCCCCAGGTACTGAAGCTTTCTTT
NA 14 TRBJ2-7 TRBD1 TRBV19 CASSPPDRGSEQYF TGTGCCAGTAGTCCGCCGGACAGGGGATCCGAGCAGTACTTC
once 20 TRBJ2-3 NA TRBV21-1 CASSEQNRHPSGRGTDTQYF TGTGCCAGCAGCGAGCAGAACCGCCACCCAAGCGGGAGGGGCACAGATACGCAGTATTTT
NA 15 TRBJ2-5 TRBD1 TRBV5-4 CASSLYLTGRETQYF TGTGCCAGCAGCCTATATTTGACAGGGAGAGAGACCCAGTACTTC
NA 14 TRBJ1-1 NA TRBV6-1 CASSEGRWKGGAFF TGTGCCAGCAGTGAAGGTCGCTGGAAGGGAGGAGCTTTCTTT
NA 11 TRBJ2-5 NA TRBV11-3 CASSFLETQYF TGTGCCAGCAGCTTTTTAGAGACCCAGTACTTC
NA 17 TRBJ1-2 NA TRBV19 CASSIDQDVLWNYGYTF TGTGCCAGTAGTATAGACCAGGACGTATTGTGGAACTATGGCTACACCTTC
NA 16 TRBJ2-7 NA TRBV7-9 CASSSIRTGNSYEQYF TGTGCCAGCAGCTCCATTCGTACAGGGAACTCCTACGAGCAGTACTTC
NA 16 TRBJ1-4 NA TRBV5-8 CASSYSFGTPHEKLFF TGTGCCAGCAGCTACAGTTTCGGGACCCCTCATGAAAAACTGTTTTTT
NA 16 TRBJ1-2 TRBD1 TRBV19 CASSTGTGRANYGYTF TGTGCCAGTAGCACCGGGACAGGGAGAGCTAACTATGGCTACACCTTC
NA 14 TRBJ1-2 NA TRBV5-1 CASSPPEQGRGYTF TGCGCCAGCAGCCCCCCCGAGCAGGGTCGAGGCTACACCTTC
NA 17 TRBJ1-6 NA TRBV6-1 CASSEAAAFSYNSPLHF TGTGCCAGCAGTGAAGCGGCAGCCTTCTCCTATAATTCACCCCTCCACTTT
NA 13 TRBJ1-1 NA TRBV6-5 CASSRGRDTEAFF TGTGCCAGCAGTCGAGGGAGGGACACTGAAGCTTTCTTT
NA 12 TRBJ1-4 TRBD1 TRBV28 CASRTGNEKLFF TGTGCCAGCAGGACAGGGAATGAAAAACTGTTTTTT
NA 15 TRBJ1-3 NA TRBV28 CASTPSGAGGNTIYF TGTGCCAGCACCCCCTCGGGGGCCGGTGGAAACACCATATATTTT
once 15 TRBJ1-5 TRBD1 TRBV2 CASGAGQGGNQPQHF TGTGCCAGCGGGGCCGGACAGGGTGGGAATCAGCCCCAGCATTTT
NA 14 TRBJ2-7 TRBD2 TRBV6-5 CASRTSGGTNEQYF TGTGCCAGCAGGACTAGCGGGGGCACTAACGAGCAGTACTTC
NA 11 TRBJ2-3 NA TRBV28 CASSSTDTQYF TGTGCCAGCAGTAGCACAGATACGCAGTATTTT
NA 14 TRBJ1-1 NA TRBV5-8 CASSLRHQNTEAFF TGTGCCAGCAGCTTGAGGCACCAGAACACTGAAGCTTTCTTT
NA 14 TRBJ2-5 NA TRBV15 CATSRDLNGQTQYF TGTGCCACCAGCAGAGATCTGAATGGGCAGACCCAGTACTTC
NA 15 TRBJ1-1 NA TRBV7-6 CASSVIGGLNTEAFF TGTGCCAGCAGCGTTATAGGGGGGTTGAACACTGAAGCTTTCTTT
NA 13 TRBJ2-2 NA TRBV6-5 CASSRGGSGELFF TGTGCCAGCAGTAGGGGGGGATCCGGGGAGCTGTTTTTT
NA 15 TRBJ1-1 TRBD1 TRBV28 CASSYPQGATSEAFF TGTGCCAGCAGTTACCCACAGGGGGCGACGTCTGAAGCTTTCTTT
NA 13 TRBJ1-2 NA TRBV6-6 CASSSTGKGGYTF TGTGCCAGCAGTTCCACAGGGAAAGGAGGCTACACCTTC
NA 14 TRBJ1-1 NA TRBV6-1 CASSEAGWNTEAFF TGTGCCAGCAGTGAAGCAGGGTGGAACACTGAAGCTTTCTTT
NA 14 TRBJ1-1 NA TRBV7-2 CASSSTRGWGEAFF TGTGCCAGCAGCTCCACAAGGGGGTGGGGAGAAGCTTTCTTT
few 15 TRBJ2-7 TRBD2 TRBV4-2 CASSQESGSSYEQYF TGTGCCAGCAGCCAAGAAAGCGGGAGCTCCTACGAGCAGTACTTC
NA 13 TRBJ1-6 NA TRBV10-3 CAITGSYNSPLHF TGTGCCATCACGGGCTCCTATAATTCACCCCTCCACTTT
NA 12 TRBJ2-1 NA TRBV7-9 CASSFSRDEQFF TGTGCCAGCAGCTTCAGCCGCGATGAGCAGTTCTTC
once 14 TRBJ2-7 TRBD1 TRBV7-9 CASSPHARQGSLYF TGTGCCAGCAGCCCGCACGCGAGACAGGGCTCCCTGTACTTC